This T cell receptor (beta chain) was retrieved from a study of monozygotic twins with inflammatory bowel disease. Reprocessing the 5' RACE reads, TCRdb reports a single entry for every CDR3 protein and omits DNA. The table for this sample gives hundreds of thousands of distinct CDR3 sequences. The CDR3 loop spans 12 amino acids. CDR1 and CDR2 from the germline V gene are SNHLY and FYNNEI. The origin of this receptor is a human donor with ulcerative colitis or Crohn's disease, or a healthy co-twin of an affected twin (not recorded which). The chain carries TRBV2 and TRBJ2-7; TCRdb proposes TRBD2, but this gene call is untestable without DNA. The material sequenced was blood. Here the CDR3 reads CASSPSQYEQYF.